Listed below are T cell receptor beta chains from one sample, sequenced in a study of blood T cell repertoires in COVID-19. Profiled with immunoSEQ multiplex PCR; TCRdb holds only in-frame clones, not every one. The table includes hundreds of thousands of clones, more than 75% detected once. Sequenced: peripheral blood. The receptors were sampled from a man in his fifties with acute or convalescent COVID-19. CDR3s include the opening cysteine and the closing phenylalanine or tryptophan. The D gene is left open where the match is weak. Expanded clones get a size class; other rows say once, few or many, or leave the size out.

j_call: TRBJ2-7; v_call: TRBV7-2; d_call: TRBD1; clone_size: -; cdr3_nt: TGTGCCAGCCGGCAGGGGGGGACAGGGGGAGCCTACGAGCAGTACTTC; cdr3_aa: CASRQGGTGGAYEQYF
j_call: TRBJ1-4; v_call: TRBV29-1; d_call: -; clone_size: -; cdr3_nt: TGCAGCGTTGAGGGGGGTAATGAAAAACTGTTTTTT; cdr3_aa: CSVEGGNEKLFF
j_call: TRBJ2-7; v_call: TRBV5-6; d_call: TRBD1; clone_size: -; cdr3_nt: TGTGCCAGCAGCTTCTGGGACAGAACCTACGAGCAGTACTTC; cdr3_aa: CASSFWDRTYEQYF
j_call: TRBJ2-1; v_call: TRBV7-2; d_call: TRBD2; clone_size: once; cdr3_nt: TGTGCCAGCAGCCTGGGGTACGGGGGGGCAAACAATGAGCAGTTCTTC; cdr3_aa: CASSLGYGGANNEQFF
j_call: TRBJ1-2; v_call: TRBV3-1/TRBV3-2; d_call: -; clone_size: -; cdr3_nt: TGTGCCAGCCCGGGGAGGGATGGCTACACCTTC; cdr3_aa: CASPGRDGYTF
j_call: TRBJ1-5; v_call: TRBV4-1; d_call: -; clone_size: once; cdr3_nt: TGCGCCAGCAGCCCCTTGGGCGTTAGCAATCAGCCCCAGCATTTT; cdr3_aa: CASSPLGVSNQPQHF
j_call: TRBJ2-7; v_call: TRBV20-1; d_call: TRBD1; clone_size: -; cdr3_nt: TGCAGTGCACAGGGGGCGTCGTCTCTGTACTTC; cdr3_aa: CSAQGASSLYF
j_call: TRBJ2-5; v_call: TRBV9; d_call: TRBD2; clone_size: -; cdr3_nt: TGTGCCAGCAGCGTAGCGAGAACTAGCGGGGACCAAGAGACCCAGTACTTC; cdr3_aa: CASSVARTSGDQETQYF
j_call: TRBJ2-1; v_call: TRBV19; d_call: -; clone_size: -; cdr3_nt: TGTGCCAGTAGCTTGACTAGCTACAATGAGCAGTTCTTC; cdr3_aa: CASSLTSYNEQFF
j_call: TRBJ2-2; v_call: TRBV19; d_call: -; clone_size: -; cdr3_nt: TGTGCCAGTAGAAACTTACTCAACACCGGGGAGCTGTTTTTT; cdr3_aa: CASRNLLNTGELFF
j_call: TRBJ2-7; v_call: TRBV9; d_call: -; clone_size: -; cdr3_nt: TGTGCCAGCAGCCCCGGGACACCTTACGAGCAGTACTTC; cdr3_aa: CASSPGTPYEQYF
j_call: TRBJ2-1; v_call: TRBV4-1; d_call: TRBD2; clone_size: -; cdr3_nt: TGCGCCAGCAGCCTAAGAGGGACTAGGAATGAGCAGTTCTTC; cdr3_aa: CASSLRGTRNEQFF
j_call: TRBJ2-2; v_call: TRBV6-5; d_call: -; clone_size: -; cdr3_nt: TGTGCCTTAACGGAGGCCGGGGAGCTGTTTTTT; cdr3_aa: CALTEAGELFF
j_call: TRBJ2-1; v_call: TRBV6-1; d_call: -; clone_size: -; cdr3_nt: TGTGCCAGCAGTGAAGCGACAGTGCCTTCCTACAATGAGCAGTTCTTC; cdr3_aa: CASSEATVPSYNEQFF
j_call: TRBJ2-7; v_call: TRBV6-5; d_call: -; clone_size: -; cdr3_nt: TGTGCCAGCAGTTACGAGGGTAGGTCCTACGAGCAGTACTTC; cdr3_aa: CASSYEGRSYEQYF
j_call: TRBJ1-5; v_call: TRBV9; d_call: TRBD1; clone_size: -; cdr3_nt: TGTGCCAGCAGCGTAGGGGACAGGGCGGGGGATCAGCCCCAGCATTTT; cdr3_aa: CASSVGDRAGDQPQHF
j_call: TRBJ1-2; v_call: TRBV7-9; d_call: -; clone_size: few; cdr3_nt: TGTGCCAGCAGCCTTTGGAGAACAAACTATGGCTACACCTTC; cdr3_aa: CASSLWRTNYGYTF
j_call: TRBJ1-2; v_call: TRBV3-1/TRBV3-2; d_call: TRBD1; clone_size: -; cdr3_nt: TGTGCCAGCAGCCCCCGACAGGGGAACTATGGCTACACCTTC; cdr3_aa: CASSPRQGNYGYTF
j_call: TRBJ2-3; v_call: TRBV5-1; d_call: -; clone_size: -; cdr3_nt: TGCGCCAGCAGCGTGCCGGGCACAGATACGCAGTATTTT; cdr3_aa: CASSVPGTDTQYF
j_call: TRBJ1-1; v_call: TRBV30; d_call: TRBD1; clone_size: -; cdr3_nt: TGTGCCTGGAGTGGGACAGGGTGGAGAGAAGCTTTCTTT; cdr3_aa: CAWSGTGWREAFF
j_call: TRBJ2-3; v_call: TRBV29-1; d_call: -; clone_size: few; cdr3_nt: TGCAGCGTTGGCGGGGTGAGCACAGATACGCAGTATTTT; cdr3_aa: CSVGGVSTDTQYF
j_call: TRBJ2-1; v_call: TRBV28; d_call: TRBD2; clone_size: -; cdr3_nt: TGTGCCAGCAGTCCGGGACTAGCGGGAGGGGACAATGAGCAGTTCTTC; cdr3_aa: CASSPGLAGGDNEQFF
j_call: TRBJ2-3; v_call: TRBV11-2; d_call: -; clone_size: -; cdr3_nt: TGTGCCAGCAGCTTAACTGACAGTACCTATACGCAGTATTTT; cdr3_aa: CASSLTDSTYTQYF
j_call: TRBJ2-7; v_call: TRBV4-2; d_call: TRBD1; clone_size: -; cdr3_nt: TGTGCCAGCAGCCCCAGGTCAGGGGGTCCCTACGAGCAGTACTTC; cdr3_aa: CASSPRSGGPYEQYF
j_call: TRBJ1-2; v_call: TRBV5-4; d_call: TRBD1; clone_size: -; cdr3_nt: TGTGCCAGCAGCTTCAGGGGGGATAATGGCTACACCTTC; cdr3_aa: CASSFRGDNGYTF
j_call: TRBJ2-2; v_call: TRBV5-4; d_call: -; clone_size: -; cdr3_nt: TGTGCCAGCAGCCCCAGACAGATAAGTACCGCGAACACCGGGGAGCTGTTTTTT; cdr3_aa: CASSPRQISTANTGELFF
j_call: TRBJ1-4; v_call: TRBV21-1; d_call: -; clone_size: -; cdr3_nt: TGTGCCAGCGCGACTATTCATTTT; cdr3_aa: CASATIHF
j_call: TRBJ1-4; v_call: TRBV3-1/TRBV3-2; d_call: -; clone_size: -; cdr3_nt: TGTGCCAGCAGCCAAGATCGGCGGGGAAAACTGTTTTTT; cdr3_aa: CASSQDRRGKLFF
j_call: TRBJ1-1; v_call: TRBV18; d_call: -; clone_size: -; cdr3_nt: TGTGCCAGCTCGCTAACCAACCCCCCTGAAGCTTTCTTT; cdr3_aa: CASSLTNPPEAFF
j_call: TRBJ1-5; v_call: TRBV2; d_call: TRBD1; clone_size: -; cdr3_nt: TGTGCCAGCGGAAACAGGGGGGGCAATCAGCCCCAGCATTTT; cdr3_aa: CASGNRGGNQPQHF
j_call: TRBJ2-7; v_call: TRBV28; d_call: -; clone_size: -; cdr3_nt: TGTGCCAGCAGTTTACAGGGCTACGAGCAGTACTTC; cdr3_aa: CASSLQGYEQYF
j_call: TRBJ1-2; v_call: TRBV29-1; d_call: TRBD1; clone_size: -; cdr3_nt: TGCAGCGTCCCCATAACCTGGACAGGGGACCACTATGGCTACACCTTC; cdr3_aa: CSVPITWTGDHYGYTF
j_call: TRBJ2-1; v_call: TRBV19; d_call: -; clone_size: -; cdr3_nt: TGTGCCAGTAGTCCCTGGGCCGATAATGAGCAGTTCTTC; cdr3_aa: CASSPWADNEQFF
j_call: TRBJ1-2; v_call: TRBV6-5; d_call: -; clone_size: -; cdr3_nt: TGTGCCAGCAGGGGGGCTGTGGGCAGAGGCTATGGCTACACCTTC; cdr3_aa: CASRGAVGRGYGYTF
j_call: TRBJ2-3; v_call: TRBV3-1/TRBV3-2; d_call: TRBD2; clone_size: -; cdr3_nt: TGTGCCAGCAGCCCTATAGCGGGTACCCCAGATACGCAGTATTTT; cdr3_aa: CASSPIAGTPDTQYF
j_call: TRBJ2-3; v_call: TRBV6-5; d_call: -; clone_size: -; cdr3_nt: TGTGCCAGCAGTCCTTCCTCAGCGGTCAATACGCAGTATTTT; cdr3_aa: CASSPSSAVNTQYF
j_call: TRBJ2-5; v_call: TRBV6-5; d_call: -; clone_size: -; cdr3_nt: TGTGCCAGCAGTTTTAAGGAACGGGGGACCCAGTACTTC; cdr3_aa: CASSFKERGTQYF
j_call: TRBJ1-3; v_call: TRBV10-1; d_call: -; clone_size: few; cdr3_nt: TGCGCCAGCAGAGGAGGCCCTGGAAACACCATATATTTT; cdr3_aa: CASRGGPGNTIYF
j_call: TRBJ1-2; v_call: TRBV7-9; d_call: -; clone_size: -; cdr3_nt: TGTGCCAGCAGCACCCACAGGGAGAACTATGGCTACACCTTC; cdr3_aa: CASSTHRENYGYTF
j_call: TRBJ2-7; v_call: TRBV21-1; d_call: -; clone_size: -; cdr3_nt: TGTGCCAGCAGCAAATCGTTAGGGGTCTATTACGAGCAGTACTTC; cdr3_aa: CASSKSLGVYYEQYF
j_call: TRBJ1-2; v_call: TRBV5-4; d_call: TRBD1; clone_size: -; cdr3_nt: TGTGCCAGCAGCCCGATGGGACAGGGGGCATCGGACTATGGCTACACCTTC; cdr3_aa: CASSPMGQGASDYGYTF
j_call: TRBJ1-6; v_call: TRBV5-1; d_call: -; clone_size: few; cdr3_nt: TGCGCCAGCAGCCCCGCGTCTTCCTATAATTCACCCCTCCACTTT; cdr3_aa: CASSPASSYNSPLHF
j_call: TRBJ1-2; v_call: TRBV7-2; d_call: TRBD1; clone_size: -; cdr3_nt: TGTGCCAGCAGCTCAGGGACAGCCAATATCGACTATGGCTACACCTTC; cdr3_aa: CASSSGTANIDYGYTF
j_call: TRBJ2-3; v_call: TRBV6-5; d_call: -; clone_size: few; cdr3_nt: TGTGCCAGCACTCGAGGGGGGGTAAGATCAGATACGCAGTATTTT; cdr3_aa: CASTRGGVRSDTQYF
j_call: TRBJ1-1; v_call: TRBV3-1/TRBV3-2; d_call: -; clone_size: -; cdr3_nt: TGTGCCAGCAGTGGCATGGCTGAAGCTTTCTTT; cdr3_aa: CASSGMAEAFF
j_call: TRBJ2-5; v_call: TRBV5-6; d_call: TRBD2; clone_size: -; cdr3_nt: TGTGCCAGCAGCTGGGGTGTGGGGACTACTTCGTCCCAGTACTTC; cdr3_aa: CASSWGVGTTSSQYF
j_call: TRBJ1-5; v_call: TRBV4-1; d_call: -; clone_size: -; cdr3_nt: TGCGCCAGCAGCCAAGTTTCACAGGGACCTCAGCCCCAGCATTTT; cdr3_aa: CASSQVSQGPQPQHF
j_call: TRBJ1-5; v_call: TRBV6-5; d_call: -; clone_size: -; cdr3_nt: TGTGCCAGCAGTACCCGGGGGGCGGGAAATCAGCCCCAGCATTTT; cdr3_aa: CASSTRGAGNQPQHF
j_call: TRBJ2-1; v_call: TRBV6-1; d_call: TRBD2; clone_size: -; cdr3_nt: TGTGCCAGCAGTGAAGGGCGGACTAGCGGGACATACAATGAGCAGTTCTTC; cdr3_aa: CASSEGRTSGTYNEQFF
j_call: TRBJ1-2; v_call: TRBV5-1; d_call: TRBD1; clone_size: -; cdr3_nt: TGCGCCAGCAGCTTCCTCGGGACAGGGGGGTATGGCTACACCTTC; cdr3_aa: CASSFLGTGGYGYTF
j_call: TRBJ2-1; v_call: TRBV9; d_call: TRBD2; clone_size: -; cdr3_nt: TGTGCCAGCAGCGTAGCGGAGCGGGGGGGGATGAATGAGCAGTTCTTC; cdr3_aa: CASSVAERGGMNEQFF
j_call: TRBJ1-1; v_call: TRBV5-4; d_call: -; clone_size: -; cdr3_nt: TGTGCCAGCAGGGCGGACAGCAACACTTTTCGGGACACTGAAGCTTTCTTT; cdr3_aa: CASRADSNTFRDTEAFF
j_call: TRBJ2-4; v_call: TRBV4-2; d_call: TRBD2; clone_size: -; cdr3_nt: TGTGCCAGCAGCCAAGATGGTCTAGCGGGGGGCCTAGCCAAAAACATTCAGTACTTC; cdr3_aa: CASSQDGLAGGLAKNIQYF
j_call: TRBJ1-2; v_call: TRBV19; d_call: TRBD1; clone_size: -; cdr3_nt: TGTGCCAGTAGTATAGCGGACAGGGATCTTACAGAAACCTTC; cdr3_aa: CASSIADRDLTETF
j_call: TRBJ2-2; v_call: TRBV7-3; d_call: -; clone_size: -; cdr3_nt: TGTGCCAGCAGCTTAACACCACAGGCGAACACCGGGGAGCTGTTTTTT; cdr3_aa: CASSLTPQANTGELFF
j_call: TRBJ2-1; v_call: TRBV5-8; d_call: TRBD1; clone_size: once; cdr3_nt: TGTGCCAGCAGTCAGGGACAGAAAATTTACAATGAGCAGTTCTTC; cdr3_aa: CASSQGQKIYNEQFF
j_call: TRBJ2-3; v_call: TRBV5-5; d_call: -; clone_size: -; cdr3_nt: TGTGCCAGCAGCTTGTATGCGGATACGCAGTATTTT; cdr3_aa: CASSLYADTQYF